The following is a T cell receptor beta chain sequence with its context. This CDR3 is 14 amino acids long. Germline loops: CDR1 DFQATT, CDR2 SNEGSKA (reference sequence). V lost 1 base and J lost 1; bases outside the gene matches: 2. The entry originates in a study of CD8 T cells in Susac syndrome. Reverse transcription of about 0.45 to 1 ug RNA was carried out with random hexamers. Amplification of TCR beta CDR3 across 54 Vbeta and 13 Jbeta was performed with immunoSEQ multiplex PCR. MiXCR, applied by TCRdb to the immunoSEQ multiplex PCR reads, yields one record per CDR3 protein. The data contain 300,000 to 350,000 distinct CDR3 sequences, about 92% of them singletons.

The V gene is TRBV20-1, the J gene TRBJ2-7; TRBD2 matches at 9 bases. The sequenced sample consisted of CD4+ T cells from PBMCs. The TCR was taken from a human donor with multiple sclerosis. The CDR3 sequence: CSARASGMSYEQYF. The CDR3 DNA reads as TGCAGTGCTAGAGCTAGCGGGATGTCCTACGAGCAGTACTTC.